What follows are 27 T cell receptor beta chains derived from one specimen sequenced in a study of T cell changes during pregnancy in multiple sclerosis. Method: immunoSEQ multiplex PCR; TCRdb's copy keeps in-frame clones and lacks some. The sample includes 30,000 to 40,000 clones, 88% of them seen just once. The sample was CD8+ T cells from peripheral blood mononuclear cells, taken in the third trimester of pregnancy. Source of these receptors: a female donor with multiple sclerosis, enrolled in a pregnancy study.

The chain couples TRBV10-3 to TRBJ1-5; the D is unclear. This CDR3 is built from 18 residues. Trimming removed 1 base from V and 1 base from J, with 17 bases in between. CDR1 and CDR2 from the germline V gene are ENHRY and SYGVKD. The DNA of the CDR3 is TGTGCCATCAGTGAGTGGTTTGAGGGCCCCGGCAGCAATCAGCCCCAGCATTTT. Amino acid sequence: CAISEWFEGPGSNQPQHF.

The chain is built from TRBV6-1 and TRBJ2-7; perhaps TRBD2 as D (5 bases). Trimming shortened V by 8 bases and J by 2 bases, and 10 bases separated the two germline ends. This CDR3 region has 12 residues. Germline V gives CDR1 MNHNS, CDR2 SASEGT. CDR3 nucleotides: TGTGCCAGCTGTGGACTCACCTACGAGCAGTACTTC. Amino acid sequence: CASCGLTYEQYF.

The chain uses TRBV30 and TRBJ2-7, with TRBD2 as a possible D gene (5 bases). This CDR3 comprises 14 residues. V was pared by 4 bases and J by 4 bases, with 17 bases between. The germline CDR1 and CDR2 sequences are GTSNPN and SVGIG (reference sequence). CDR3 nucleotide sequence: TGTGCCTGGACCAGGACGGCGGAGGCGTACGAGCAGTACTTC. As protein: CAWTRTAEAYEQYF. Combining the CDR3 with reference TRBV30 and TRBJ2-7 gives the whole variable domain SQTIHQWPATLVQPVGSPLSLECTVEGTSNPNLYWYRQAAGRGLQLLFYSVGIGQISSEVPQNLSASRPQDRQFILSSKKLLLSDSGFYLCAWTRTAEAYEQYFGPGTRLTVT.

V and J are TRBV6-5 and TRBJ1-1, with unresolved D. This CDR3 has 13 amino acids. The germline CDR1 and CDR2 sequences are MNHEY and SVGAGI. Deletions cut 0 bases from V and 6 bases from J, with 8 bases between. CDR3 DNA: TGTGCCAGCAGTTACTCAGAGGGCCCTGAAGCTTTCTTT. This gives the protein CASSYSEGPEAFF.

The chain links TRBV19 to TRBJ1-1; D is ambiguous. V gave up 4 bases and J gave up 7 bases, with 4 bases separating them. This CDR3 spans 10 amino acids. The germline V gene has CDR1 LNHDA and CDR2 SQIVND (reference sequence). The CDR3 DNA is TGTGCCAGTAGTAGCGGTGAAGCTTTCTTT. Its protein product is CASSSGEAFF.

The chain links TRBV27 to TRBJ2-2; no definite D call. Germline V gene lookup returns CDR1 MNHEY and CDR2 SMNVEV (reference sequence). This CDR3 contains 15 residues. Between the trimmed V and J ends, which lost 5 bases and 0 bases, there was a span of 10 bases. CDR3 loop: CASSPSTPNTGELFF. In DNA form, the CDR3 reads TGTGCCAGCAGTCCCTCGACACCGAACACCGGGGAGCTGTTTTTT.

The chain links TRBV18 to TRBJ1-6, with a weak D call TRBD1 (6 bases). Germline loops: CDR1 KGHSH, CDR2 LQKENI. V was cut by 6 bases and J by 4 bases, with 10 bases left in between. The CDR3 runs to 14 residues. The CDR3 DNA reads as TGTGCCAGCTCGCCGGACAGATATAATTCACCCCTCCACTTT. Translating it yields CASSPDRYNSPLHF.

The chain links TRBV2 to TRBJ2-3; maybe TRBD2 (5 bases). Germline CDR1 SNHLY, CDR2 FYNNEI. The V gene lost 0 bases and the J gene lost 6 bases, with 13 bases spanning the gap. This CDR3 has 15 residues. CDR3 region: CASSEARASWDTQYF. The CDR3 coding sequence is TGTGCCAGCAGTGAAGCGAGGGCTAGCTGGGATACGCAGTATTTT.

A few counts support this clone. The chain recombines TRBV20-1 with TRBJ1-1, with unresolved D. V lost 7 bases and J lost 4, with 10 bases in between. This CDR3 has 11 amino acids. The germline V gene encodes CDR1 DFQATT and CDR2 SNEGSKA (reference sequence). DNA for the CDR3: TGCAGTGTCGAGGATCCCACTGAAGCTTTCTTT. Protein sequence: CSVEDPTEAFF.

This chain connects TRBV23-1 to TRBJ1-6; D unclear. TRBV23-1 is designated an ORF whose function remains uncertain. V was cut by 1 base and J by 1 base, with 17 bases left in between. The CDR3 runs to 19 residues. The CDR3 region is CASSQYGQVVGSYNSPLHF. For the CDR3, the DNA is TGCGCCAGCAGTCAATACGGTCAGGTTGTTGGTTCCTATAATTCACCCCTCCACTTT.

This chain connects TRBV10-3 to TRBJ2-2, with D perhaps TRBD1 (6 bases). Germline V CDR1 and CDR2: ENHRY, SYGVKD. Trimming pared 6 bases from V and 2 bases from J, leaving 13 bases between. This CDR3 has 15 residues. The CDR3 nucleotides are TGTGCCATCAGAGGGGGACCGAGAAACACCGGGGAGCTGTTTTTT. This gives the protein CAIRGGPRNTGELFF.

This clone was detected a few times. The rearrangement uses TRBV19 and TRBJ1-2; possibly TRBD1 for D (6 bases). The CDR3 runs 10 residues. Trimming took 8 bases from V and 12 from J, leaving 13 bases between them. Germline assignment: CDR1 LNHDA and CDR2 SQIVND (reference sequence). CDR3 coding DNA: TGTGCCAGTGGACAGTACACGCACACCTTC. It specifies CASGQYTHTF. The full variable domain, completed using reference TRBV19 and TRBJ1-2, is DGGITQSPKYLFRKEGQNVTLSCEQNLNHDAMYWYRQDPGQGLRLIYYSQIVNDFQKGDIAEGYSVSREKKESFPLTVTSAQKNPTAFYLCASGQYTHTFGSGTRLTVV.

The chain joins TRBV6-6 to TRBJ1-5; tentatively, D is TRBD1 (5 bases). Trimming removed 6 bases from V and 6 bases from J, with 12 bases in between. The length of the CDR3 is 13 residues. CDR1 and CDR2 (germline): MNHNY, SVGAGI (reference sequence). CDR3 sequence: CASSTAGGQPQHF. CDR3 DNA sequence: TGTGCCAGCAGCACTGCGGGGGGTCAGCCCCAGCATTTT.

V usage is TRBV7-6 and J usage is TRBJ2-3; 10 bases line up with TRBD2. Germline lookup yields CDR1 SGHVS and CDR2 FNYEAQ. V lost 6 bases and J lost 3; bases outside the gene matches: 6. The CDR3 is made up of 15 amino acids. CDR3 sequence reads: CASRHFSGGTDTQYF. CDR3 coding DNA: TGTGCCAGCAGACATTTTAGCGGGGGGACAGATACGCAGTATTTT.

The chain links TRBV2 to TRBJ2-7; 8 positions agree with TRBD1. Germline lookup yields CDR1 SNHLY and CDR2 FYNNEI. J gave up 2 bases and V 2 bases, and 8 bases lay outside the gene matches. This CDR3 is built from 16 residues. The CDR3 loop reads CASSEWGTGGTYEQYF. The CDR3 DNA reads as TGTGCCAGCAGTGAATGGGGAACAGGGGGGACCTACGAGCAGTACTTC. The variable domain in full, with the rest retrieved from reference TRBV2 and TRBJ2-7, is EPEVTQTPSHQVTQMGQEVILRCVPISNHLYFYWYRQILGQKVEFLVSFYNNEISEKSEIFDDQFSVERPDGSNFTLKIRSTKLEDSAMYFCASSEWGTGGTYEQYFGPGTRLTVT.

The V call is TRBV10-3, the J call TRBJ1-1; D is possibly TRBD1 (6 bases). Germline V CDR1 and CDR2: ENHRY, SYGVKD. This CDR3 region has 14 residues. Trimming stripped 8 bases from V and 1 base from J, with 14 bases between. The CDR3 coding sequence is TGTGCCATCGCATCCAGGGGTGGGAACACTGAAGCTTTCTTT. This gives the protein CAIASRGGNTEAFF.

The V and J genes are TRBV14 and TRBJ1-1; weak D call: TRBD1 (5 bases). With 1 base removed from V and 1 base from J, the gap between germline ends came to 19 bases. The germline V gene has CDR1 SGHDN and CDR2 FVKESK. This CDR3 has 18 amino acids. As DNA, the CDR3 is TGTGCCAGCAGCCAAGCTTCAGTGGCACGGGGGAGGAACACTGAAGCTTTCTTT. Protein product: CASSQASVARGRNTEAFF.

The chain joins TRBV14 to TRBJ2-5; possible D gene TRBD2, 5 bases. CDR1 is SGHDN and CDR2 is FVKESK in the germline V gene. Trimming removed 4 bases from V and 4 bases from J, with 19 bases in between. The CDR3 consists of 16 residues. The CDR3 DNA reads TGTGCCAGCAGCCCATACGGACTTTCGATTCGAGAGACCCAGTACTTC. Amino acids: CASSPYGLSIRETQYF.

The rearrangement links TRBV9 to TRBJ2-1; 9 bases line up with TRBD2. There are 15 residues in the CDR3. Germline CDR1 is SGDLS and CDR2 is YYNGEE. The ends lost 0 bases at V and 6 bases at J; junction bases unmatched: 4. The CDR3 reads CASSVVAGAINEQFF. In DNA form, the CDR3 reads TGTGCCAGCAGCGTAGTAGCGGGGGCTATCAATGAGCAGTTCTTC.

The chain is built from TRBV4-2 and TRBJ2-7, with 10 bases matching TRBD2. V dropped 1 base and J dropped 5; count of bases not matched to a gene: 11. The CDR3 has 17 amino acids. Germline V gene data show CDR1 as LGHNA and CDR2 as YNFKEQ. CDR3 nucleotides: TGTGCCAGCAGCCAAGCCCCTCTAGCGGGGGCTAACGACGAGCAGTACTTC. Protein sequence: CASSQAPLAGANDEQYF.

V gene TRBV15 combines with J gene TRBJ1-5, with 12 nucleotides matching TRBD1. The V gene's germline CDR1 is LNHNV and CDR2 YYDKDF (reference sequence). V lost 3 bases and J lost 7; bases outside the gene matches: 7. CDR3 length: 16 amino acids. CDR3 bases: TGTGCCACCAGCAGGGGGACAGGGGGCGCGGAGCAGCCCCAGCATTTT. Its translation is CATSRGTGGAEQPQHF. The full variable domain, its missing parts supplied by reference TRBV15 and TRBJ1-5, is DAMVIQNPRYQVTQFGKPVTLSCSQTLNHNVMYWYQQKSSQAPKLLFHYYDKDFNNEADTPDNFQSRRPNTSFCFLDIRSPGLGDTAMYLCATSRGTGGAEQPQHFGDGTRLSIL.

This chain links TRBV13 with TRBJ1-1; D is unclear. Trimming removed 3 bases at V and 1 base at J, with 3 bases between. Germline lookup yields CDR1 PRHDT and CDR2 FYEKMQ (reference sequence). The CDR3 totals 12 residues. The CDR3 DNA is TGTGCCAGCAGCTTCGGGAACACTGAAGCTTTCTTT. Translation: CASSFGNTEAFF.

CDR3 bases: TGCGCCAGCAGCCTGACACTAGCGGGGGGCCCGGCCCATGATACGCAGTATTTT. It encodes CASSLTLAGGPAHDTQYF. The chain recombines TRBV5-1 with TRBJ2-3; 12 positions match TRBD2. The CDR3 is made up of 18 amino acids. Germline CDR1 and CDR2: SGHRS and YFSETQ. V lost 4 bases, J lost 6 bases, and 15 bases stayed unmatched.

This chain uses TRBV29-1 with TRBJ2-7, with D possibly being TRBD2 (6 bases). Germline CDR1 and CDR2: SQVTM and ANQGSEA. This CDR3 comprises 13 residues. Trimming left V 7 bases short and J 3 bases short, with 16 bases between. Here the CDR3 DNA reads TGCAGCGCTACAGGAGGGGTCAGCTACGAGCAGTACTTC. It yields the protein CSATGGVSYEQYF.

This chain joins TRBV7-3 and TRBJ2-3; 11 bases are a match to TRBD2. Trimming removed 5 bases from V and 1 base from J; junction bases left unmatched: 2. CDR3 length: 15 amino acids. Germline lookup yields CDR1 SGHTA and CDR2 FQGTGA. Written as DNA, the CDR3 is TGTGCCAGCAGCGCACTAGCGGGGGGCACAGATACGCAGTATTTT. Amino acids: CASSALAGGTDTQYF. Together with reference TRBV7-3 and TRBJ2-3, the CDR3 gives the full variable domain: GAGVSQTPSNKVTEKGKYVELRCDPISGHTALYWYRQSLGQGPEFLIYFQGTGAADDSGLPNDRFFAVRPEGSVSTLKIQRTERGDSAVYLCASSALAGGTDTQYFGPGTRLTVL.

This clone has a handful of counts. The chain combines TRBV6-1 with TRBJ1-6; 7 bases are a match to TRBD1. The germline V gene encodes CDR1 MNHNS and CDR2 SASEGT. The CDR3 is made up of 18 amino acids. The V and J ends lost 3 bases and 6 bases, in that order; junction bases with no gene match: 14. The CDR3: CASSEDNSAGTANSPLHF. CDR3 in DNA: TGTGCCAGCAGTGAGGACAACTCAGCCGGGACAGCTAATTCACCCCTCCACTTT.

In its sample, this clone was seen a few times. The chain joins TRBV30 to TRBJ1-5, with D uncertain. V dropped 2 bases and J dropped 6 bases, with 8 bases sitting between them. The CDR3 extends over 12 amino acids. Germline V lookup: CDR1 GTSNPN, CDR2 SVGIG (reference sequence). In DNA form, the CDR3 reads TGTGCCTGGAGTTGGGAGGGTCAGCCCCAGCATTTT. Translating gives CAWSWEGQPQHF.